The entry that follows covers one T cell receptor beta chain sequence. The antigen is not known. These data belong to a study of blood T cells in healthy people across ages. General study points: Long-lived and aged donors differed, with more naive CD4+ cells and higher diversity in the long-lived. Measured against age, TCR beta diversity per million T cells decreased in a roughly linear manner.

Sample-barcoded 5' priming and a J-beta primer mix drove a second PCR of about 6 to 12 cycles. TCRdb redid the calling of the 5' RACE reads with MiXCR, one entry per CDR3 protein. The profile shows 1.5 million to 2 million distinct CDR3 sequences, about 50% of them singletons. The donors, healthy Caucasians from Russia, were aged roughly 6 to 90. PBMCs, at least 6 million per sample, were isolated. The CDR3 has 14 amino acids. The germline gives CDR1 DFQATT, CDR2 SNEGSKA (reference sequence). V was pared by 0 bases and J by 3 bases, with 11 bases between. This chain joins TRBV20-1 and TRBJ1-1; D gene ambiguous. The origin of this receptor is a woman between 40 and 55 years old in good health. The specimen was blood. CDR3 loop: CSARDSTGDTEAFF. The CDR3 DNA reads TGCAGTGCTAGAGATTCCACTGGGGACACTGAAGCTTTCTTT.